The rows below give T cell receptor beta chains drawn from one sample of a study of cytomegalovirus exposure and HLA in healthy donors. Libraries were prepared by immunoSEQ multiplex PCR; TCRdb keeps only in-frame clonotypes and omits some of them. The data contain approximately 150,000 clones, under 75% of them singletons. Sequenced: PBMCs. These receptors all come from a woman in her sixties or seventies in good health and CMV-seropositive. CDR3s include the opening cysteine and the closing phenylalanine or tryptophan. The order of the fields is V gene, clone size, J gene, D gene, CDR3 DNA, CDR3 protein. The D gene is left open where the match is weak. Not all rows give a size; the values are once, few, many and, for expanded clones, a class.

v_gene: TRBV28; abundance: few; j_gene: TRBJ2-7; d_gene: -; CDR3nt: TGTGCCAGCACTCAACAGGTCGGGAGTAGCAACGAGCAGTACTTC; CDR3aa: CASTQQVGSSNEQYF
v_gene: TRBV10-3; abundance: few; j_gene: TRBJ1-2; d_gene: TRBD1; CDR3nt: TGTGCCATCAGTGGACAGGGGGCGGAGGGCTACACCTTC; CDR3aa: CAISGQGAEGYTF
v_gene: TRBV28; abundance: once; j_gene: TRBJ2-7; d_gene: -; CDR3nt: TGTGCCAGCAGCAGCGGAGGGGTGACCTACGAGCAGTACTTC; CDR3aa: CASSSGGVTYEQYF
v_gene: TRBV12-2; abundance: -; j_gene: TRBJ2-7; d_gene: -; CDR3nt: TGTGCAAGTCGCGGGAGGGGTCAGCTCTACGAGCAGTACTTC; CDR3aa: CASRGRGQLYEQYF
v_gene: TRBV6-5; abundance: -; j_gene: TRBJ2-7; d_gene: TRBD1; CDR3nt: TGTGCCAGCAGTTATGGGACAGAAGGTGTGGAGCAGTACTTC; CDR3aa: CASSYGTEGVEQYF
v_gene: TRBV30; abundance: few; j_gene: TRBJ1-4; d_gene: TRBD1; CDR3nt: TGTGCCTGGAGTACGGGACAGGGTTACGAAAAACTGTTTTTT; CDR3aa: CAWSTGQGYEKLFF
v_gene: TRBV4-3; abundance: -; j_gene: TRBJ2-7; d_gene: TRBD2; CDR3nt: TGCGCCAGCAGCCAAGAGGCTAGCGGGAGTGTCAACGAGCAGTACTTC; CDR3aa: CASSQEASGSVNEQYF
v_gene: TRBV28; abundance: -; j_gene: TRBJ1-4; d_gene: TRBD1; CDR3nt: TGTGCCAGCAGTTTGGGACAGGCTCAAGAAAAACTGTTTTTT; CDR3aa: CASSLGQAQEKLFF
v_gene: TRBV9; abundance: -; j_gene: TRBJ2-6; d_gene: TRBD2; CDR3nt: TGTGCCAGCAGCGGTCTGACTAGCGGGAGAGTCCCCTCTGGGGCCAACGTCCTGACTTTC; CDR3aa: CASSGLTSGRVPSGANVLTF
v_gene: TRBV27; abundance: -; j_gene: TRBJ1-5; d_gene: TRBD1; CDR3nt: TGTGCCAGCAGTAACCTTCCGGGACAGGGGGCTGGGCAGCCCCAGCATTTT; CDR3aa: CASSNLPGQGAGQPQHF
v_gene: TRBV5-4; abundance: -; j_gene: TRBJ2-3; d_gene: -; CDR3nt: TGTGCCAGCAGCTTGGTCTACACAGATACGCAGTATTTT; CDR3aa: CASSLVYTDTQYF
v_gene: TRBV29-1; abundance: -; j_gene: TRBJ2-2; d_gene: -; CDR3nt: TGCAGCGTTGATGACAGGAACACCGGGGAGCTGTTTTTT; CDR3aa: CSVDDRNTGELFF
v_gene: TRBV27; abundance: -; j_gene: TRBJ2-3; d_gene: TRBD2; CDR3nt: TGTGCCAGCAGTTTATCGACTAGCGGCACAGATACGCAGTATTTT; CDR3aa: CASSLSTSGTDTQYF
v_gene: TRBV19; abundance: -; j_gene: TRBJ2-1; d_gene: TRBD2; CDR3nt: TGTGCCAGTAGTTTCAGGCTAGCGGGAGGGGCGGGACAAAGAAATGAGCAGTTCTTC; CDR3aa: CASSFRLAGGAGQRNEQFF
v_gene: TRBV6-6; abundance: -; j_gene: TRBJ1-1; d_gene: -; CDR3nt: TGTGCCAGCCGTTATGAGACTGAAGCTTTCTTT; CDR3aa: CASRYETEAFF
v_gene: TRBV28; abundance: -; j_gene: TRBJ1-2; d_gene: -; CDR3nt: TGTGCCAGCAGTGCAGGGGAAGGGGGCTACACCTTC; CDR3aa: CASSAGEGGYTF
v_gene: TRBV28; abundance: -; j_gene: TRBJ2-7; d_gene: TRBD1; CDR3nt: TGTGCCAGCAGTACCCCTCGGACAGGGGGGTACGAGCAGTACTTC; CDR3aa: CASSTPRTGGYEQYF
v_gene: TRBV7-6; abundance: -; j_gene: TRBJ1-4; d_gene: -; CDR3nt: TGTGCCAGCAGCTTAGAACCAACAGGGCCTGAAAAACTGTTTTTT; CDR3aa: CASSLEPTGPEKLFF
v_gene: TRBV4-3; abundance: -; j_gene: TRBJ2-1; d_gene: -; CDR3nt: TGCGCCAGCAGCCAAGATCTTGGGAGCCGTGGGCAGTTCTTC; CDR3aa: CASSQDLGSRGQFF
v_gene: TRBV28; abundance: -; j_gene: TRBJ2-7; d_gene: -; CDR3nt: TGTGCCAGCAGCCTCACAGGCTACGAGCAGTACTTC; CDR3aa: CASSLTGYEQYF
v_gene: TRBV7-8; abundance: -; j_gene: TRBJ1-2; d_gene: -; CDR3nt: TGTGCCAGCAGTCCCACGGGGGGCAGGGAGGATGGCTACACCTTC; CDR3aa: CASSPTGGREDGYTF
v_gene: TRBV19; abundance: -; j_gene: TRBJ2-3; d_gene: TRBD2; CDR3nt: TGTGCCAATACTAGCGGGAGGGCCGGGGGAGATACGCAGTATTTT; CDR3aa: CANTSGRAGGDTQYF
v_gene: TRBV5-1; abundance: -; j_gene: TRBJ1-1; d_gene: TRBD1; CDR3nt: TGCGCCAGCAGCCCGGACAGGGCCCAGAACACTGAAGCTTTCTTT; CDR3aa: CASSPDRAQNTEAFF
v_gene: TRBV28; abundance: -; j_gene: TRBJ2-7; d_gene: TRBD1; CDR3nt: TGTGCCAGCGGCCGGGACAGCGCCTACGAGCAGTACTTC; CDR3aa: CASGRDSAYEQYF
v_gene: TRBV18; abundance: -; j_gene: TRBJ2-1; d_gene: TRBD2; CDR3nt: TGTGCCAGCTCCCCCACAGGGCCCGGGACTAGTGGGAATGAGCAGTTCTTC; CDR3aa: CASSPTGPGTSGNEQFF
v_gene: TRBV28; abundance: few; j_gene: TRBJ2-3; d_gene: TRBD1; CDR3nt: TGTGCCAGCAGTTTCGGGACAGGGGGCACAGATACGCAGTATTTT; CDR3aa: CASSFGTGGTDTQYF
v_gene: TRBV23-1; abundance: -; j_gene: TRBJ2-2; d_gene: TRBD2; CDR3nt: TGCGCCAGCAGTCAAGGGGCGGGAGGGCACACCGGGGAGCTGTTTTTT; CDR3aa: CASSQGAGGHTGELFF
v_gene: TRBV18; abundance: few; j_gene: TRBJ2-1; d_gene: -; CDR3nt: TGTGCCAGCTCACTGGTGGGCGTAACGAGCTCCTACAATGAGCAGTTCTTC; CDR3aa: CASSLVGVTSSYNEQFF
v_gene: TRBV2; abundance: few; j_gene: TRBJ1-3; d_gene: -; CDR3nt: TGTGCCAGCAGTGAGACCGACAGAGCCTCTGGAAACACCATATATTTT; CDR3aa: CASSETDRASGNTIYF
v_gene: TRBV27; abundance: few; j_gene: TRBJ1-1; d_gene: TRBD1; CDR3nt: TGTGCCAGCAGTCCTGACAGGGGTCTGAACACTGAAGCTTTCTTT; CDR3aa: CASSPDRGLNTEAFF
v_gene: TRBV5-6; abundance: -; j_gene: TRBJ2-7; d_gene: TRBD1; CDR3nt: TGTGCCAGCAGCTACGACAGGGCCCCCTACGAGCAGTACTTC; CDR3aa: CASSYDRAPYEQYF
v_gene: TRBV9; abundance: -; j_gene: TRBJ2-1; d_gene: -; CDR3nt: TGTGCCAGCAGCGTAGCTATCCAGAGCGATGAGCAGTTCTTC; CDR3aa: CASSVAIQSDEQFF
v_gene: TRBV14; abundance: -; j_gene: TRBJ2-1; d_gene: TRBD2; CDR3nt: TGTGCCAGCAGCCAGGATCCTAGCGGCCCTTACAATGAGCAGTTCTTC; CDR3aa: CASSQDPSGPYNEQFF
v_gene: TRBV15; abundance: -; j_gene: TRBJ2-5; d_gene: TRBD2; CDR3nt: TGTGCCACCACTAGCGGGAACCAAGAGACCCAGTACTTC; CDR3aa: CATTSGNQETQYF
v_gene: TRBV19; abundance: few; j_gene: TRBJ2-3; d_gene: TRBD2; CDR3nt: TGTGCCAGTACCCCGGGGACTAGCGGTCGTCAAGATACGCAGTATTTT; CDR3aa: CASTPGTSGRQDTQYF
v_gene: TRBV7-2; abundance: -; j_gene: TRBJ2-5; d_gene: TRBD2; CDR3nt: TGTGCCAGCAGCCTAAACCCCATAGCGGGAGGGTTAAAGACCCAGTACTTC; CDR3aa: CASSLNPIAGGLKTQYF
v_gene: TRBV10-2; abundance: few; j_gene: TRBJ2-1; d_gene: TRBD2; CDR3nt: TGCGCCAGCAGTATTCTTGGCGGGAGGGCCTACAATGAGCAGTTCTTC; CDR3aa: CASSILGGRAYNEQFF
v_gene: TRBV30; abundance: -; j_gene: TRBJ2-7; d_gene: -; CDR3nt: TGTGCCTGGGATAGGAGCAGGGGCTACGAGCAGTACTTC; CDR3aa: CAWDRSRGYEQYF
v_gene: TRBV11-3; abundance: few; j_gene: TRBJ2-2; d_gene: TRBD2; CDR3nt: TGTGCCAGCAGCTTTGGTAGCGGGAGACCCCAGAACACCGGGGAGCTGTTTTTT; CDR3aa: CASSFGSGRPQNTGELFF
v_gene: TRBV4-3; abundance: -; j_gene: TRBJ2-2; d_gene: -; CDR3nt: TGCGCCAGCAGCCAAACGGGACATAGCGGGTACACCGGGGAGCTGTTTTTT; CDR3aa: CASSQTGHSGYTGELFF
v_gene: TRBV11-3; abundance: -; j_gene: TRBJ1-1; d_gene: -; CDR3nt: TGTGCCAGCAGCTTAGATGAAGGGGCTGAAGCTTTCTTT; CDR3aa: CASSLDEGAEAFF
v_gene: TRBV29-1; abundance: few; j_gene: TRBJ2-3; d_gene: TRBD2; CDR3nt: TGCAGCGTCGGGGGACTAGCGGGAGGGGGTGATACGCAGTATTTT; CDR3aa: CSVGGLAGGGDTQYF
v_gene: TRBV5-1; abundance: -; j_gene: TRBJ2-2; d_gene: TRBD2; CDR3nt: TGCGCCAGCAGCGAAAGCGGGGGCTGGGCCGGGGAGCTGTTTTTT; CDR3aa: CASSESGGWAGELFF
v_gene: TRBV18; abundance: -; j_gene: TRBJ1-1; d_gene: -; CDR3nt: TGTGCCAGCTCACCACCGGACAAGCCGAACACTGAAGCTTTCTTT; CDR3aa: CASSPPDKPNTEAFF
v_gene: TRBV7-2; abundance: -; j_gene: TRBJ2-1; d_gene: -; CDR3nt: TGTGCCAGCAGCACTCGGGGTGGGTCCTACAATGAGCAGTTCTTC; CDR3aa: CASSTRGGSYNEQFF
v_gene: TRBV25-1; abundance: -; j_gene: TRBJ2-1; d_gene: TRBD2; CDR3nt: TGTGCCAGCTCCCCGTTAGCGGGAGCAAGTGAGCAGTTCTTC; CDR3aa: CASSPLAGASEQFF
v_gene: TRBV29-1; abundance: -; j_gene: TRBJ2-7; d_gene: TRBD2; CDR3nt: TGCAGCGTGGCTGAAACTAGCGGCTTTTACGAGCAGTACTTC; CDR3aa: CSVAETSGFYEQYF
v_gene: TRBV2; abundance: -; j_gene: TRBJ2-1; d_gene: -; CDR3nt: TGTGCCAGCAGTGAAGCTGTCAGGGGATTCTCCTACAATGAGCAGTTCTTC; CDR3aa: CASSEAVRGFSYNEQFF
v_gene: TRBV4-1; abundance: few; j_gene: TRBJ2-3; d_gene: -; CDR3nt: TGCGCCAGCAGCCAGAGGACAGACTACACAGATACGCAGTATTTT; CDR3aa: CASSQRTDYTDTQYF
v_gene: TRBV6-5; abundance: -; j_gene: TRBJ2-7; d_gene: -; CDR3nt: TGTGCCAGCAAAGCGGTGAGTTCCTACGAGCAGTACTTC; CDR3aa: CASKAVSSYEQYF
v_gene: TRBV13; abundance: few; j_gene: TRBJ2-5; d_gene: TRBD2; CDR3nt: TGTGCCAGCAGGGAAGCGGGAGGTCAAGAGACCCAGTACTTC; CDR3aa: CASREAGGQETQYF
v_gene: TRBV21-1; abundance: once; j_gene: TRBJ2-1; d_gene: -; CDR3nt: -; CDR3aa: CASSKVGTGSRSNEQFF
v_gene: TRBV5-6; abundance: -; j_gene: TRBJ2-1; d_gene: TRBD2; CDR3nt: TGTGCCAGCAGCCCGCCCCATCGGGAGGATGAGCAGTTCTTC; CDR3aa: CASSPPHREDEQFF
v_gene: TRBV5-1; abundance: -; j_gene: TRBJ2-7; d_gene: TRBD1; CDR3nt: TGCGCCAGCAGCTTGATACAGGGGGCCGACGAGCAGTACTTC; CDR3aa: CASSLIQGADEQYF
v_gene: TRBV19; abundance: -; j_gene: TRBJ2-3; d_gene: -; CDR3nt: TGTGCCAGTAGTATAACTGATACGCAGTATTTT; CDR3aa: CASSITDTQYF
v_gene: TRBV7-3; abundance: -; j_gene: TRBJ2-1; d_gene: -; CDR3nt: TGTGCCAGCAGCCCCCCAGGAGGGAATGAGCAGTTCTTC; CDR3aa: CASSPPGGNEQFF
v_gene: TRBV28; abundance: few; j_gene: TRBJ1-5; d_gene: TRBD1; CDR3nt: TGTGCCAGCAGTTTAGGGGGACAGGGAAGCAATCAGCCCCAGCATTTT; CDR3aa: CASSLGGQGSNQPQHF
v_gene: TRBV29-1; abundance: -; j_gene: TRBJ2-5; d_gene: -; CDR3nt: TGCAGCGTTTACCCGGAACAGTACCAAGAGACCCAGTACTTC; CDR3aa: CSVYPEQYQETQYF
v_gene: TRBV18; abundance: -; j_gene: TRBJ2-7; d_gene: TRBD2; CDR3nt: TGTGCCAGCTCCTTAGCGGGCAACCTCTACGAGCAGTACTTC; CDR3aa: CASSLAGNLYEQYF